This T cell receptor (beta chain) was profiled in a study of blood T cell repertoires in COVID-19. In the study overall: The United States, Italy and Spain supplied acute and convalescent COVID-19 samples. Nucleic acid was either cDNA or gDNA, and it came from T cells, B-cell-depleted T cells, or PBMCs.

Recruits, aged roughly 18 to 100 years, lived in roughly 22 US areas. Categorization into cohorts depended on clinical history that participants reported. V lost 11 bases, J lost 7 bases, and 17 bases lay in between. The germline V gene encodes CDR1 SNHLY and CDR2 FYNNEI. This CDR3 is built from 13 residues. Repertoires were generated with immunoSEQ multiplex PCR, while TCRdb's copy carries only in-frame clones and drops some. The sample has a few hundred thousand clones; roughly 92% are singletons. This TCR derives from a woman in her thirties or forties who had been exposed to COVID-19. Specimen: PBMCs or T cells enriched from blood (not recorded which). The chain recombines TRBV2 with TRBJ2-2; D might be TRBD2 (5 bases). The CDR3, as DNA: TGTGCCGTATTACAGTCAGAGGGCGGGGAGCTGTTTTTT. Translation gives CAVLQSEGGELFF.